The next 4 T cell receptor beta chains were all read from a single sample in a study of a mutant IDH1 vaccine in newly diagnosed glioma. This table comes from immunoSEQ multiplex PCR, and its TCRdb copy is limited to in-frame clones, with some not included. The sample yields about 34,000 clones, around four fifths seen once. Time point denoted: baseline, week 1 (first vaccination visit). As to treatment: pre-vaccination baseline after standard-of-care therapy. The sample consisted of peripheral blood mononuclear cells (PBMCs), taken from a glioma patient treated with radiotherapy, temozolomide or both. The receptors stem from a man aged 45-60 years with glioma. Some clones in this sample may be carry-over from other donors' samples.

The V and J genes are TRBV5-1 and TRBJ2-7; 7 nucleotides agree with TRBD1. The V gene's germline CDR1 is SGHRS and CDR2 YFSETQ. The length of the CDR3 is 15 residues. The ends lost 4 bases at V and 2 bases at J; junction bases unmatched: 9. The DNA of the CDR3 is TGCGCCAGCAGCAGGGGGACAGCTTCGACCTACGAGCAGTACTTC. This encodes CASSRGTASTYEQYF.

This chain joins TRBV28 and TRBJ1-3, with a weak D call TRBD1 (5 bases). This CDR3 contains 14 residues. Trimming took off 5 bases at V and 5 bases at J, with 13 bases between the two ends. CDR1 is MDHEN and CDR2 is SYDVKM in the germline V gene. CDR3 nucleotide sequence: TGTGCCAGCAGTGGAGACAGCGCGAGAAACACCATATATTTT. Protein product: CASSGDSARNTIYF.

The chain combines TRBV6-1 with TRBJ1-2, with TRBD1 identical over 7 bases. Per the germline V gene, CDR1 is MNHNS and CDR2 is SASEGT. This CDR3 comprises 17 residues. V shed 0 bases, J shed 0 bases, and the junction held 7 bases outside the gene matches. The CDR3 spells CASSEAPRQGANYGYTF. The CDR3 region has the DNA TGTGCCAGCAGTGAAGCCCCAAGACAGGGAGCTAACTATGGCTACACCTTC.

The rearrangement uses TRBV10-1 and TRBJ2-6; the D gene could be TRBD1 or TRBD2 (5 bases each). The V gene lost 8 bases and the J gene lost 0 bases, with 14 bases spanning the gap. CDR1 WNHNN and CDR2 SYGVQD come from the germline V gene (reference sequence). The CDR3 covers 16 residues. Here the CDR3 reads CASQPGPCSGANVLTF. In DNA form, the CDR3 reads TGCGCCAGCCAACCGGGACCTTGCTCTGGGGCCAACGTCCTGACTTTC.